The 14 T cell receptor beta chains reported below all come from one sample, sequenced in a study of blood T cell repertoires in COVID-19. Profiled with immunoSEQ multiplex PCR; TCRdb holds only in-frame clones, not every one. Of approximately 100,000 clones in the sample, about 91% were seen once. The sequencing sample was made of peripheral blood. The receptors were gathered from a man aged 45-65 years with acute or convalescent COVID-19.

The chain combines TRBV3-1 (or the pseudogene TRBV3-2) with TRBJ2-1; D call uncertain. Trimming took off 4 bases at V and 9 bases at J, with 10 bases between the two ends. Germline V gene sequence: CDR1 LGHDT, CDR2 YNNKEL (reference sequence). The CDR3 sequence is 12 residues long. In DNA, the CDR3 is TGTGCCAGCAGCCCTCGGTCCGGTGAGCAGTTCTTC. Protein: CASSPRSGEQFF.

The rearrangement joins TRBV3-1 (or the pseudogene TRBV3-2) to TRBJ2-5; possibly TRBD1 for D (6 bases). Germline values: CDR1 LGHDT, CDR2 YNNKEL (reference sequence). There are 15 residues in the CDR3. Trimming shortened V by 0 bases and J by 4 bases, and 12 bases separated the two germline ends. CDR3 sequence (DNA): TGTGCCAGCAGCCAAGAACAGGGAAGGTCAGAGACCCAGTACTTC. Its translation: CASSQEQGRSETQYF.

This chain uses TRBV10-3 with TRBJ1-4, with D perhaps TRBD1 (6 bases). Germline-derived CDR1 and CDR2 are ENHRY and SYGVKD. The CDR3 totals 15 residues. V was trimmed by 6 bases and J by 4 bases, leaving 15 bases between them. The CDR3 nucleotides are TGTGCCATCAGGCCGACGGACAGCGTTAATGAAAAACTGTTTTTT. Amino acids: CAIRPTDSVNEKLFF.

The chain couples TRBV6-1 to TRBJ2-2; 10 nucleotides match TRBD2. The V gene's germline CDR1 is MNHNS and CDR2 SASEGT. V lost 2 bases, J lost 4 bases, and 16 bases stayed unmatched. The CDR3 sequence is 20 residues long. CDR3: CASSEFFLAGASMRTGELFF. DNA for the CDR3: TGTGCCAGCAGTGAATTCTTTCTAGCGGGGGCCTCAATGCGCACCGGGGAGCTGTTTTTT.

This chain links TRBV7-2 with TRBJ1-2; 9 nucleotides match TRBD1. CDR3 length: 14 amino acids. Germline trimming cut 6 bases from V and 10 bases from J; bases unmatched to any gene: 12. Germline values: CDR1 SGHTA, CDR2 FQGNSA. The CDR3 is CASSLTGGPKAYTF. CDR3 DNA sequence: TGTGCCAGCAGTTTAACAGGGGGCCCTAAGGCCTACACCTTC.

This chain uses TRBV6-5 with TRBJ1-2, with a weak D call TRBD1 (6 bases). This CDR3 region has 13 residues. Germline-derived CDR1 and CDR2 are MNHEY and SVGAGI. Deletions cut 8 bases from V and 4 bases from J, with 14 bases between. The CDR3 reads CASGQGHGYGYTF. The CDR3 region has the DNA TGTGCCAGCGGGCAGGGGCATGGCTATGGCTACACCTTC.

The chain joins TRBV7-9 to TRBJ2-2; perhaps TRBD1 as D (6 bases). Germline V gives CDR1 SEHNR, CDR2 FQNEAQ (reference sequence). The CDR3 totals 13 residues. V was clipped by 6 bases and J by 6 bases, with 11 bases between them. The CDR3 here is CASRLTGSGELFF. Here the CDR3 DNA reads TGTGCCAGCAGGCTTACAGGGTCCGGGGAGCTGTTTTTT. Supplemented by reference TRBV7-9 and TRBJ2-2, the full variable domain reads DTGVSQNPRHKITKRGQNVTFRCDPISEHNRLYWYRQTLGQGPEFLTYFQNEAQLEKSRLLSDRFSAERPKGSFSTLEIQRTEQGDSAMYLCASRLTGSGELFFGEGSRLTVL.

This chain uses TRBV5-6 with TRBJ1-2; D is perhaps TRBD1 (5 bases). The CDR3 has 15 residues. V was pared by 4 bases and J by 0 bases, with 13 bases between. The V gene's germline CDR1 is SGHDT and CDR2 YYEEEE. The chain's CDR3 is CASSSGGVANYGYTF. CDR3 DNA sequence: TGTGCCAGCAGCAGTGGAGGGGTCGCTAACTATGGCTACACCTTC. Filled out from reference TRBV5-6 and TRBJ1-2, the complete variable domain reads DAGVTQSPTHLIKTRGQQVTLRCSPKSGHDTVSWYQQALGQGPQFIFQYYEEEERQRGNFPDRFSGHQFPNYSSELNVNALLLGDSALYLCASSSGGVANYGYTFGSGTRLTVV.

The chain has TRBV5-4 and TRBJ1-2; tentative D call: TRBD1 (6 bases). V was trimmed by 0 bases and J by 8 bases, leaving 14 bases between them. The V gene's germline CDR1 is SGHNT and CDR2 YYREEE (reference sequence). The length of the CDR3 is 14 residues. The CDR3 spells CASSLADRFRGYTF. Written as DNA, the CDR3 is TGTGCCAGCAGCTTGGCGGACAGATTTCGGGGCTACACCTTC.

V gene TRBV7-9 combines with J gene TRBJ1-1; the D is unclear. The V and J ends lost 1 base and 7 bases respectively, with 7 bases between them. Germline V gene sequence: CDR1 SEHNR, CDR2 FQNEAQ (reference sequence). This CDR3 comprises 12 residues. CDR3 region: CASSLVPFEAFF. The CDR3 DNA reads as TGTGCCAGCAGCTTAGTCCCATTTGAAGCTTTCTTT.

The chain combines TRBV21-1 with TRBJ2-7; the listed D gene, TRBD1, was not tested against the DNA. TRBV21-1 is reported as a pseudogene. The CDR3 spans 14 residues. Here the CDR3 reads CASSKTGTAYEQYF. The CDR3 bases are TGTGCCAGCAGCAAAACCGGGACAGCCTACGAGCAGTACTTC.

This chain uses TRBV18 with TRBJ2-7; TRBD2 matches 8 bases. Germline trimming cut 1 base from V and 0 bases from J; bases unmatched to any gene: 11. The CDR3 sequence is 18 residues long. The germline V gene encodes CDR1 KGHSH and CDR2 LQKENI. The DNA for the CDR3 is TGTGCCAGCTCACCACTCGGCGCGGGGGGAAGAAGCTCCTACGAGCAGTACTTC. Its translation is CASSPLGAGGRSSYEQYF. The full variable domain, completed using reference TRBV18 and TRBJ2-7, is NAGVMQNPRHLVRRRGQEARLRCSPMKGHSHVYWYRQLPEEGLKFMVYLQKENIIDESGMPKERFSAEFPKEGPSILRIQQVVRGDSAAYFCASSPLGAGGRSSYEQYFGPGTRLTVT.

The CDR3 DNA follows: TGTGCCAGCAGCCCCGGGACAGGCGGTAGCAATGAGCAGTTCTTC. Translation gives CASSPGTGGSNEQFF. The gene calls are TRBV3-1 (or the pseudogene TRBV3-2) and TRBJ2-1, with 8 positions matching TRBD1. The CDR3 totals 15 residues. V shed 4 bases and J 6 bases; nucleotides not matched to a gene: 8. Germline-derived CDR1 and CDR2 are LGHDT and YNNKEL (reference sequence).

The chain links TRBV19 to TRBJ1-5; D perhaps matches TRBD1 (5 bases). CDR3 length equals 15 residues. V lost 3 bases to trimming and J lost 0 bases, with 9 bases between them. Germline-derived CDR1 and CDR2 are LNHDA and SQIVND (reference sequence). CDR3 DNA: TGTGCCAGTAGTATGGACAACTATAGCAATCAGCCCCAGCATTTT. It is translated as CASSMDNYSNQPQHF.